The 16 T cell receptor beta chains presented below share a single source sample, sequenced in a study of cytomegalovirus exposure and HLA in healthy donors (dated by TCRdb to the late 2010s). Library prep was done by the immunoSEQ multiplex PCR assay. For the multiplex PCR, a mixture combining 60 forward primers for TCR Vbeta segments and 13 reverse primers for TCR Jbeta segments was used. Entries here come from immuneACCESS through TCRdb and include only in-frame sequences with V and J called. Some clones fail to appear in such tables; in the studies checked, an unresolved V gene covers under half of the shortfall, and the cause of the remainder is unknown. Recorded for this sample are about 140,000 clones; just over 65% of them occurred a single time. The ten largest make up 5.5% to 7.5% of the sample. The material sequenced was PBMCs. The source is a woman aged 60-70 years in good health and CMV-seronegative.

The chain employs TRBV7-3 and TRBJ2-1; TRBD2 agrees at 13 bases. Germline CDR1 is SGHTA and CDR2 is FQGTGA. J was trimmed by 4 bases and V by 2 bases; bases with no gene match: 17. CDR3 size: 21 residues. In DNA, the CDR3 is TGTGCCAGCAGCTTAGTGGGACCGGAACTAGCGGGAGGGTCTGGGTACAATGAGCAGTTCTTC. It specifies CASSLVGPELAGGSGYNEQFF.

About this clone itself: Different DNA sequences within this sample yield the same CDR3. This chain uses TRBV5-1 with TRBJ2-5, with TRBD1 matching over 9 bases. Trimming at V came to 1 base and at J to 5 bases, leaving 6 bases not matched to a gene. The CDR3 has 15 amino acids. Germline CDR1 SGHRS, CDR2 YFSETQ. The CDR3 protein is CASSLTGGMGETQYF. CDR3 DNA: TGCGCCAGCAGCTTGACAGGGGGCATGGGGGAGACCCAGTACTTC.

This clone was observed a handful of times. The CDR3, as DNA: TGTGCCAGCAGTGAGGTTACAGGGGGCCTCTACGAGCAGTACTTC. Amino acids: CASSEVTGGLYEQYF. The chain combines TRBV2 with TRBJ2-5; TRBD1 matches 9 bases. Judging by the DNA end, TRBJ2-7 fits better; the J call may be wrong. Per germline, CDR1 SNHLY and CDR2 FYNNEI. This CDR3 is built from 15 residues.

The chain couples TRBV4-1 to TRBJ2-1, with D possibly matching TRBD2 (5 bases). CDR3 length equals 16 residues. V was trimmed by 3 bases and J by 1 base, leaving 13 bases between them. From germline, CDR1 is MGHRA and CDR2 YSYEKL. CDR3 nucleotides: TGCGCCAGCAGCCACCGAGGACTTGATTCCTACAATGAGCAGTTCTTC. It yields the protein CASSHRGLDSYNEQFF.

This clone came up a few times. CDR3 nucleotides: TGTGCCAGCAGCTCCTCGCGGGGGCCGGCGGGATTAGCCAAAAACATTCAGTACTTC. Protein product: CASSSSRGPAGLAKNIQYF. This chain links TRBV11-2 with TRBJ2-4, with D maybe TRBD2 (7 bases). CDR3 size: 19 residues. Germline CDR1 SGHAT, CDR2 FQNNGV. The V and J ends lost 4 bases and 0 bases respectively, with 22 bases between them.

The V call is TRBV5-1, the J call TRBJ1-2, with D unresolved. V was cut by 0 bases and J by 4 bases, with 10 bases left in between. Germline values: CDR1 SGHRS, CDR2 YFSETQ. The CDR3 covers 14 residues. CDR3 DNA: TGCGCCAGCAGCTTGGAAGGGAGACTCTATGGCTACACCTTC. Amino acids: CASSLEGRLYGYTF.

Worth noting for this clone: At one end the junction does not follow the germline gene, possibly because of a read error. This chain links TRBV7-9 with TRBJ1-4; D is uncertain. Germline V lookup: CDR1 SEHNR, CDR2 FQNEAQ (reference sequence). The CDR3 is 14 amino acids. CDR3 sequence: CSSSLSRGGEKLFF. DNA of the CDR3: TGTTCCAGCAGCTTGAGCCGGGGTGGGGAAAAACTGTTTTTT. The entire variable domain, with the rest obtained from reference TRBV7-9 and TRBJ1-4, is as follows: DTGVSQNPRHKITKRGQNVTFRCDPISEHNRLYWYRQTLGQGPEFLTYFQNEAQLEKSRLLSDRFSAERPKGSFSTLEIQRTEQGDSAMYLCSSSLSRGGEKLFFGSGTQLSVL.

The chain uses TRBV5-1 and TRBJ2-5; 10 bases align to TRBD2. V gave up 2 bases and J gave up 5 bases; unmatched junction bases: 9. Germline V lookup: CDR1 SGHRS, CDR2 YFSETQ. The CDR3 extends over 16 amino acids. The CDR3 sequence is CASSFTAGGLAETQYF. In DNA, the CDR3 is TGCGCCAGCAGCTTCACAGCGGGGGGGCTTGCCGAGACCCAGTACTTC. Drawing the rest from reference TRBV5-1 and TRBJ2-5, the complete variable domain is KAGVTQTPRYLIKTRGQQVTLSCSPISGHRSVSWYQQTPGQGLQFLFEYFSETQRNKGNFPGRFSGRQFSNSRSEMNVSTLELGDSALYLCASSFTAGGLAETQYFGPGTRLLVL.

The chain is built from TRBV5-4 and TRBJ2-2; D possibly corresponds to TRBD2 (5 bases). V lost 0 bases, J lost 1 base, and 13 bases lay in between. Germline V lookup: CDR1 SGHNT, CDR2 YYREEE (reference sequence). The CDR3 is 17 amino acids. The CDR3 loop is CASSLEPTRGNTGELFF. CDR3 sequence (DNA): TGTGCCAGCAGCTTGGAACCAACTCGGGGGAACACCGGGGAGCTGTTTTTT.

This clone showed up just once. V and J are TRBV18 and TRBJ2-7; D uncertain. The CDR3 consists of 13 residues. Germline loops: CDR1 KGHSH, CDR2 LQKENI. Trimming took 3 bases from V and 0 from J, leaving 6 bases between them. CDR3 nucleotide sequence: TGTGCCAGCTCACCTCCGAGCTCCTACGAGCAGTACTTC. Its translation is CASSPPSSYEQYF.

The chain recombines TRBV5-1 with TRBJ1-1; 9 bases agree with TRBD1. CDR3 size: 17 residues. J lost 4 bases, V lost 2 bases, and 12 bases had no gene match. The germline V gene has CDR1 SGHRS and CDR2 YFSETQ. CDR3 sequence: CASSLFGGGQGGTEAFF. The CDR3, as DNA: TGCGCCAGCAGCTTATTTGGTGGGGGACAGGGAGGCACTGAAGCTTTCTTT.

The genes are TRBV9 and TRBJ2-5, with 11 bases that match TRBD2. The CDR3 totals 15 residues. From germline, CDR1 is SGDLS and CDR2 YYNGEE. Trimming cost V 3 bases and J 5 bases; bases outside gene matches: 6. The CDR3 region has the DNA TGTGCCAGCAGCGCCACTAGCGGGGGCTCGGAGACCCAGTACTTC. Translation: CASSATSGGSETQYF.

This clone was detected only a few times. The gene calls are TRBV29-1 and TRBJ1-1; TRBD1 might be the D (5 bases). Trimming left V 4 bases short and J 3 bases short, with 9 bases between. The length of the CDR3 is 12 residues. CDR1 SQVTM and CDR2 ANQGSEA come from the germline V gene. The CDR3 DNA reads as TGCAGCGTTGCATCAGGGTACACTGAAGCTTTCTTT. Amino acids: CSVASGYTEAFF.

This chain uses TRBV21-1 with TRBJ2-1; the D call TRBD1 from the table was never checked on the DNA. TRBV21-1 is classified as a pseudogene. The CDR3 loop spans 15 amino acids. CDR3 sequence: CASSKPGQDRNEQFF. The DNA for the CDR3 is TGTGCCAGCAGCAAACCCGGACAGGACAGAAATGAGCAGTTCTTC.

The chain joins TRBV9 to TRBJ2-7; 8 bases align to TRBD1. The CDR3 is 14 residues long. Germline CDR1 SGDLS, CDR2 YYNGEE. V lost 1 base, J lost 6 bases, and 6 bases stayed unmatched. CDR3 sequence reads: CASSVSGQGAEQYF. The CDR3 DNA follows: TGTGCCAGCAGCGTAAGTGGGCAGGGGGCCGAGCAGTACTTC.

The rearrangement links TRBV5-8 to TRBJ1-5; 9 bases are a match to TRBD1. Germline CDR1 and CDR2: SGHTS and YDEGEE. The CDR3 has 16 amino acids. Trimming removed 1 base from V and 6 bases from J; junction bases left unmatched: 8. The CDR3 bases are TGTGCCAGCAGCTTGTGGCGGACAGGGGAGGTTCAGCCCCAGCATTTT. Its translation is CASSLWRTGEVQPQHF.